What follows are 4 T cell receptor beta chains derived from one specimen sequenced in a study of CD8 T cells in ankylosing spondylitis. Study-wide results and caveats: A TCR beta motif of fewer than ten highly homologous variants seemed to mark ankylosing spondylitis blood.

These receptors are not linked to any known antigen. Each CDR3 protein gets one entry after TCRdb re-called the 5' RACE reads with MiXCR. The data show about 840,000 distinct CDR3 sequences, with 10% to 15% seen just once and more than 0.5% held by the top ten. The sequencing input was blood, either unsorted or a sorted T cell fraction (not recorded which). Every receptor here comes from a male donor with ankylosing spondylitis.

The chain recombines TRBV20-1 with TRBJ2-3, with 10 bases fitting TRBD2. V trimming: 1 base; J trimming: 6 bases; junction bases outside the gene matches: 1. From germline, CDR1 is DFQATT and CDR2 SNEGSKA (reference sequence). The CDR3 totals 13 residues. The DNA of the CDR3 is TGCAGTGCTAGAGCGACTAGCGGGGATACGCAGTATTTT. It yields the protein CSARATSGDTQYF.

The rearrangement links TRBV5-1 to TRBJ2-7; weak D call: TRBD2 (6 bases). The CDR3 loop spans 17 amino acids. Trimming removed 2 bases from V and 6 bases from J, with 24 bases in between. Germline V CDR1 and CDR2: SGHRS, YFSETQ. The CDR3 sequence: CASSFIGGNLGWGEQYF. DNA for the CDR3: TGCGCCAGCAGCTTTATTGGAGGGAACCTAGGCTGGGGCGAGCAGTACTTC.

The chain is built from TRBV6-5 and TRBJ1-2, with 7 bases fitting TRBD1. V lost 2 bases, J lost 7 bases, and 7 bases stayed unmatched. The CDR3 extends over 14 amino acids. Germline V CDR1 and CDR2: MNHEY, SVGAGI. The CDR3 coding sequence is TGTGCCAGCAGTTACAGGGGGCGTTCCCGTGGCTACACCTTC. Its translation is CASSYRGRSRGYTF.

This clonotype has a handful of counts. This chain connects TRBV6-2 or TRBV6-3 to TRBJ2-1; the match to TRBD1 covers 8 bases. With 6 bases clipped from V and 7 bases from J, the junction kept 8 bases outside the gene matches. Germline lookup yields CDR1 MNHEY and CDR2 SVGEGT. This CDR3 spans 14 amino acids. The CDR3 coding sequence is TGTGCCAGCAGCCCCAGGGGGCGACAGAATGAGCAGTTCTTC. The encoded protein is CASSPRGRQNEQFF.